This T cell receptor (beta chain) was captured in a study of T cells in Graves' hyperthyroidism and ophthalmopathy. The investigators amplified TCR beta CDR3 regions from RNA transcripts. HTBI primers were the set used in a first-round RT-PCR of the TCR CDR3. TCRdb re-called the multiplex PCR reads with MiXCR, one entry per CDR3 protein. The data contain 500,000 to 650,000 distinct CDR3 sequences, just under 20% of them singletons. In its sample, this clonotype was seen many times. In germline, CDR1 is MNHNS, CDR2 SASEGT. V was trimmed by 6 bases and J by 2 bases, leaving 18 bases between them. CDR3 length equals 16 residues. Ophthalmopathy patients all had a Clinical Activity Score of at least 3, a NOSPECS grade of at least 4 and disease under 3 months old.

This sequence joins TRBV6-1 and TRBJ2-3; maybe TRBD2 (6 bases). The receptor was derived from a man in his forties with Graves' ophthalmopathy. The sample was blood. CDR3 sequence reads: CASSHEMGLITDTQYF. For the CDR3, the DNA is TGTGCCAGCAGCCACGAGATGGGACTTATCACAGATACGCAGTATTTT.